This record looks at one T cell receptor (beta chain) sequence and its context. No antigen is known for it. This sample was included in a study of cytomegalovirus exposure and HLA in healthy donors. The CDR3 is 15 amino acids. Trimming removed 6 bases at V and 3 bases at J, with 15 bases between. From germline, CDR1 is MNHEY and CDR2 SMNVEV (reference sequence). The study's findings and limits: First-cohort TCR clusters were later found to tend to co-occur in the 120 or so validation repertoires.

The data were produced by immunoSEQ multiplex PCR, yet TCRdb's version contains in-frame clones alone and is incomplete. Here the sample spans about 350,000 clones, 87% being singletons. It was the roughly 130-subject validation cohort, separate from the roughly 700-subject first cohort, to which the donors belonged. The chain is built from TRBV27 and TRBJ1-5; TRBD1 might be the D (6 bases). This TCR was sampled from a young woman in good health and CMV-seropositive. The sample was PBMCs. CDR3 in amino acids: CASRKSGGVNQPQHF. CDR3 DNA: TGTGCCAGCAGAAAATCCGGGGGCGTCAATCAGCCCCAGCATTTT.